This TCR beta chain was retrieved from a study of T cell repertoires in cytomegalovirus infection. Findings of the study overall: There were carriers of CMV plus the relevant HLA, and cumulative public TCR beta family frequency identified them.

TCRdb redid the calling of the reads with MiXCR, one entry per CDR3 protein. The sample contains around 710,000 distinct CDR3 sequences, almost 30% of which appear only once. The germline V gene has CDR1 MDHEN and CDR2 SYDVKM. Deletions cut 4 bases from V and 1 base from J, with 12 bases between. CDR3 length equals 15 residues. With respect to this clonotype: The antigen is not known.

V is TRBV28 and J is TRBJ2-3; TRBD1 might be the D (6 bases). The clonotype comes from a human donor in good health (CMV status not recorded). Some clones in this sample may be carry-over from other donors' samples. The sample consisted of cultured CD8+ T cells from PBMCs, taken from culture after CMV antigen stimulation. The DNA of the CDR3 is TGTGCCAGCAGTTCGACAGGAGGTCGCACAGATACGCAGTATTTT. It is translated as CASSSTGGRTDTQYF.